A single TCR beta chain is shown here with its context. This clonotype has ten or more counts. Its specific antigen is unknown. No base-level quality is on record; no much larger clone is a single base apart. This entry is derived from a study of liver allograft versus peripheral blood T cells (dated by TCRdb to about 2020). Study-wide context: T cell receptor repertoires present within transplanted livers were compared with repertoires in the peripheral blood of liver transplant recipients. General findings and caveats noted by the study authors: T cell receptor repertoires inside liver allografts were reported to differ from those detected in peripheral blood.

As encoded in the germline V gene (reference sequence), CDR1 is MNHNY while CDR2 is SVGAGI. The CDR3 measures 19 amino acids from cysteine to phenylalanine. Of the read, only the CDR3 DNA is kept; its 57 bases are in frame from base 1. V is reduced by 0 bases and J by 3 bases, leaving a spacing of 21 bases between them. The data were produced on an Illumina MiSeq. TCRdb reanalyzed the raw reads on its own, using fastp at Q25 for trimming and MiXCR for clone calling, and kept in-frame beta chains. All rows with the same CDR3 protein become a single entry with the most common DNA and genes. The sample table contains some 6,500 distinct CDR3 sequences; only one count was recorded for around 18% of them. 58% of the sample is held by the ten biggest clonotypes.

The rearrangement joined TRBV6-6 to TRBJ2-1, and the D gene may be TRBD2, 6 bases matching. This receptor was identified in a human patient who had a liver transplant. It is possible that, after a transplant, some T cells come from the graft donor. The DNA sequence is as follows: TGTGCCAGCAGTTACTCGAAGTCCGGGACTCACACTAACTACAATGAGCAGTTCTTC. It encodes CASSYSKSGTHTNYNEQFF.